Given below is one T cell receptor (beta chain) in context. This entry is derived from a study of cytomegalovirus exposure and HLA in healthy donors. PCR involved 60 Vbeta and 13 Jbeta primers. The table came from immunoSEQ multiplex PCR; TCRdb's copy has only in-frame clones and leaves some out. The data show tens of thousands of clones, with about four fifths seen just once and under 8.5% held by the top ten. Sequences were obtained from PBMCs. The TCR comes from a man younger than 40 in good health and CMV-seronegative.

The CDR3 spells CASSLDPTGQGNTGELFF. In nucleotides, the CDR3 is TGTGCCAGCAGCCTAGACCCCACTGGGCAGGGTAACACCGGGGAGCTGTTTTTT. The chain carries TRBV28 and TRBJ2-2, with TRBD1 as a possible D gene (5 bases). Germline V gene sequence: CDR1 MDHEN, CDR2 SYDVKM. The germline V and J ends were trimmed by 6 bases and 2 bases, with 22 bases remaining between them. The CDR3 is 18 amino acids.